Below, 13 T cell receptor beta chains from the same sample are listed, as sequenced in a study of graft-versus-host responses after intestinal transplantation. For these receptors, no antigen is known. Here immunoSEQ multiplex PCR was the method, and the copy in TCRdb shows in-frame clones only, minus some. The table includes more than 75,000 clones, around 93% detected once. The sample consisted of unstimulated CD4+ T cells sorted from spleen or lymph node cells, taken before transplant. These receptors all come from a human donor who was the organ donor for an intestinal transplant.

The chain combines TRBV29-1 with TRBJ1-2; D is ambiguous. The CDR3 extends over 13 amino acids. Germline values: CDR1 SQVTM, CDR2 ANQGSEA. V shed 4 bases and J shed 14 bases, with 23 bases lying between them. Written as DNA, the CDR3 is TGCAGCGTTGGAGGACTTAGTTCCCCCATCACGACCTTC. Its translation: CSVGGLSSPITTF.

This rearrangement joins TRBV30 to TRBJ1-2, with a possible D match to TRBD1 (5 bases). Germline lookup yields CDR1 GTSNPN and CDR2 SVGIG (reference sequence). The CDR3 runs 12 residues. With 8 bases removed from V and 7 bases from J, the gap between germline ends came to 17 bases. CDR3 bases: TGTGCCGCGGGGCGGGGATTGGGTGGCTACACCTTC. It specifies CAAGRGLGGYTF.

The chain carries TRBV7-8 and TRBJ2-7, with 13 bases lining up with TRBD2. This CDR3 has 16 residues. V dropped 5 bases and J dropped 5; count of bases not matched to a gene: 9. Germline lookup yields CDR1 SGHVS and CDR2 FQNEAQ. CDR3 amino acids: CASSSPTSGRINEQYF. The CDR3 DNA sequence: TGTGCCAGCAGCAGCCCGACTAGCGGGAGGATCAACGAGCAGTACTTC.

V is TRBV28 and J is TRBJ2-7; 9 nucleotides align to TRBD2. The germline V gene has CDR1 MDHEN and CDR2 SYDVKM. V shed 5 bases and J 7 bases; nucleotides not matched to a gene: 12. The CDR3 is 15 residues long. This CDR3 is CASSRTGTSSEEQYF. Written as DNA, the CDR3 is TGTGCCAGCAGTCGGACCGGGACTAGCTCGGAAGAGCAGTACTTC.

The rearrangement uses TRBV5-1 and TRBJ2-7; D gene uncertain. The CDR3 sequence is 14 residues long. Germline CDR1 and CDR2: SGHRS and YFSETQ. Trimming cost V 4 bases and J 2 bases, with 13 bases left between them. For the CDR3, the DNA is TGCGCCAGCAGCCCACGTGGGCTCACCTACGAGCAGTACTTC. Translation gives CASSPRGLTYEQYF.

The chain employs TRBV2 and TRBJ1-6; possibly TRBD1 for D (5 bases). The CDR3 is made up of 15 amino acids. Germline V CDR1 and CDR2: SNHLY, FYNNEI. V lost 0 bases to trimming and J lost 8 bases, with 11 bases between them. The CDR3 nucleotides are TGTGCCAGCAGTGAAGCGGACGGGGGGGATTCACCCCTCCACTTT. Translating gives CASSEADGGDSPLHF.

CDR3 coding DNA: TGTGCCAGCAGCCACTCCCCCCGGACAGGGCGGATCTATAATTCACCCCTCCACTTT. This codes for CASSHSPRTGRIYNSPLHF. J is TRBJ1-6 and V is TRBV28, with 8 bases that match TRBD1. Unmatched junction bases numbered 16, after V lost 6 bases and J lost 3 bases. The CDR3 loop spans 19 amino acids. In germline, CDR1 is MDHEN, CDR2 SYDVKM. Based on the CDR3 plus reference TRBV28 and TRBJ1-6, the full variable domain is DVKVTQSSRYLVKRTGEKVFLECVQDMDHENMFWYRQDPGLGLRLIYFSYDVKMKEKGDIPEGYSVSREKKERFSLILESASTNQTSMYLCASSHSPRTGRIYNSPLHFGNGTRLTVT.

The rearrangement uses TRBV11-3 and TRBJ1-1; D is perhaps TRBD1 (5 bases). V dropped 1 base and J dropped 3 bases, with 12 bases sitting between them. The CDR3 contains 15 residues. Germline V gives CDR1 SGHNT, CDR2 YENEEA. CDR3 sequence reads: CASSLGKGKDTEAFF. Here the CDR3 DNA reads TGTGCCAGCAGCTTAGGAAAGGGGAAGGACACTGAAGCTTTCTTT.

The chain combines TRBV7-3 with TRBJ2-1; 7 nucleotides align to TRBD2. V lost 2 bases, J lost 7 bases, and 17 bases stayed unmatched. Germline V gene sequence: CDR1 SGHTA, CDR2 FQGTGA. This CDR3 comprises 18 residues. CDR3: CASSLGSLGGLGGNEQFF. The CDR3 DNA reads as TGTGCCAGCAGCTTAGGTTCGTTAGGCGGGCTGGGAGGGAATGAGCAGTTCTTC.

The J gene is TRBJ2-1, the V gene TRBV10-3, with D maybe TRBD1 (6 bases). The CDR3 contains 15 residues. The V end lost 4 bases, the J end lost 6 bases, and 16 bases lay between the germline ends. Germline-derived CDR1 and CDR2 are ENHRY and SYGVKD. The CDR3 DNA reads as TGTGCCATCAGTGGACGGGACACGTTAGGCAATGAGCAGTTCTTC. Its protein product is CAISGRDTLGNEQFF.

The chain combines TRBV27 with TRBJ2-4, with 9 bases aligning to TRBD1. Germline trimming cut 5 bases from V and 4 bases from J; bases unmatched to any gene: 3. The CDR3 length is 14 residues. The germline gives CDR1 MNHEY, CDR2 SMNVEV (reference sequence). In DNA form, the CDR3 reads TGTGCCAGCAGTAAGACAGGGGGAAAAAACATTCAGTACTTC. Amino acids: CASSKTGGKNIQYF.

CDR3: CASTRPSGLMLFF. CDR3 nucleotide sequence: TGTGCCAGCACCAGACCCTCCGGGTTGATGCTGTTTTTT. The genes are TRBV28 and TRBJ2-2; D not certain. V lost 7 bases and J lost 13, with 19 bases in between. Germline assignment: CDR1 MDHEN and CDR2 SYDVKM. The CDR3 contains 13 residues.

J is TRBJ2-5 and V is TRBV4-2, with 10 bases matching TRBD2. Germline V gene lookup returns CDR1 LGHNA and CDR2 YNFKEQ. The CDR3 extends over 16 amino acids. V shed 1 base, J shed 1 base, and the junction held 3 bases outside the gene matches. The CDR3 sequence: CASSQGAGGPQETQYF. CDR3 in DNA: TGTGCCAGCAGCCAAGGAGCGGGGGGGCCCCAAGAGACCCAGTACTTC.